These T cell receptor beta chains were read from a single sample in a study of cytomegalovirus exposure and HLA in healthy donors. Using immunoSEQ multiplex PCR, the repertoire was profiled, and TCRdb retains in-frame clones only, with some absent. This table holds around 190,000 clones, around 77% found once. The sequenced sample consisted of PBMCs. These receptors originate from a man aged 55 to 70 in good health and CMV-seronegative. Both conserved end residues are part of each CDR3. The D gene is left open where the match is weak. Not all rows give a size; the values are once, few, many and, for expanded clones, a class.

v_gene: TRBV5-1
d_gene: TRBD1
abundance: -
j_gene: TRBJ2-7
CDR3nt: TGCGCCAGCAGCTTGGGTGGACAGGGGTTCTACGAGCAGTACTTC
CDR3aa: CASSLGGQGFYEQYF

v_gene: TRBV5-5
d_gene: TRBD1
abundance: -
j_gene: TRBJ2-7
CDR3nt: TGTGCCAGCAGCTGGACAGGGAACGAGCAGTACTTC
CDR3aa: CASSWTGNEQYF

v_gene: TRBV6-1
d_gene: -
abundance: -
j_gene: TRBJ2-7
CDR3nt: TGTGCCAGCAGTGAAGAGGCGGGGTATTTCTACGAGCAGTACTTC
CDR3aa: CASSEEAGYFYEQYF

v_gene: TRBV30
d_gene: -
abundance: -
j_gene: TRBJ2-4
CDR3nt: TGTGCCTGGAGTGTACAAAGGACTCTAGCCAAAAACATTCAGTACTTC
CDR3aa: CAWSVQRTLAKNIQYF

v_gene: TRBV5-1
d_gene: -
abundance: -
j_gene: TRBJ2-5
CDR3nt: TGCGCCAGCAGCCCGGCAGGGGAGACCCAGTACTTC
CDR3aa: CASSPAGETQYF

v_gene: TRBV4-1
d_gene: -
abundance: few
j_gene: TRBJ2-1
CDR3nt: TGCGCCAGCAGCCAAGAATCTGACACCCGGGAGCAGTTCTTC
CDR3aa: CASSQESDTREQFF

v_gene: TRBV27
d_gene: TRBD1
abundance: -
j_gene: TRBJ1-1
CDR3nt: TGTGCCAGCAAAGTCAGGGGGGACGCTGAAGCTTTCTTT
CDR3aa: CASKVRGDAEAFF

v_gene: TRBV5-1
d_gene: TRBD1
abundance: few
j_gene: TRBJ1-2
CDR3nt: TGCGCCAGCAGCTCAGGTGAAACAGGGGCGAGTACGGTTTACACCTTC
CDR3aa: CASSSGETGASTVYTF

v_gene: TRBV29-1
d_gene: TRBD1
abundance: -
j_gene: TRBJ2-7
CDR3nt: TGCAGCGTCCGGACAGGGACGGAGTACGAGCAGTACTTC
CDR3aa: CSVRTGTEYEQYF

v_gene: TRBV12-5
d_gene: TRBD2
abundance: -
j_gene: TRBJ2-1
CDR3nt: TGTGCTAGTGGTCCCTCCGGTCTAGCGGGGGGGGATGAGCAGTTCTTC
CDR3aa: CASGPSGLAGGDEQFF

v_gene: TRBV14
d_gene: TRBD1
abundance: -
j_gene: TRBJ1-4
CDR3nt: TGTGCCAGCAGCCGGGACAGGGGCTTTGCAACTAATGAAAAACTGTTTTTT
CDR3aa: CASSRDRGFATNEKLFF

v_gene: TRBV18
d_gene: TRBD2
abundance: -
j_gene: TRBJ2-1
CDR3nt: TGTGCCAGCTCACCCGCTGCGGCGGGAGTGAAGGGTGAGCAGTTCTTC
CDR3aa: CASSPAAAGVKGEQFF

v_gene: TRBV11-3
d_gene: TRBD1
abundance: -
j_gene: TRBJ1-4
CDR3nt: TGTGCCAGCAGCTTAGGTCTCCGGGACAGTGATAATGAAAAACTGTTTTTT
CDR3aa: CASSLGLRDSDNEKLFF

v_gene: TRBV18
d_gene: -
abundance: -
j_gene: TRBJ2-3
CDR3nt: TGTGCCAGCTCACCGAGACAGCTCAACGGGGGGCAGTATTTT
CDR3aa: CASSPRQLNGGQYF

v_gene: TRBV6-4
d_gene: -
abundance: -
j_gene: TRBJ1-6
CDR3nt: TGTGCCAGCCCCGGGGAACCCCTCCACTTT
CDR3aa: CASPGEPLHF

v_gene: TRBV7-8
d_gene: -
abundance: -
j_gene: TRBJ2-7
CDR3nt: TGTGCCAGCAGCTTAGGGGGGACAAGCTACGAGCAGTACTTC
CDR3aa: CASSLGGTSYEQYF

v_gene: TRBV6-1
d_gene: TRBD2
abundance: few
j_gene: TRBJ2-1
CDR3nt: TGTGCCAGCAGTGGACTAGCGGGAGGCTCCTACAATGAGCAGTTCTTC
CDR3aa: CASSGLAGGSYNEQFF

v_gene: TRBV5-1
d_gene: -
abundance: -
j_gene: TRBJ2-3
CDR3nt: TGCGCCAGCAGCTTCAGGGCCCGCACAGATACGCAGTATTTT
CDR3aa: CASSFRARTDTQYF

v_gene: TRBV4-2
d_gene: TRBD1
abundance: once
j_gene: TRBJ1-2
CDR3nt: TGTGCCAGCAGCCAGCGACAGGGGGCTAGGGAAGGCTACCCCTTC
CDR3aa: CASSQRQGAREGYPF

v_gene: TRBV5-1
d_gene: -
abundance: -
j_gene: TRBJ1-2
CDR3nt: TGCGCCAGCAGCTCCCCCGGGGGGAAAGCGGGCTACACCTTC
CDR3aa: CASSSPGGKAGYTF

v_gene: TRBV11-3
d_gene: TRBD1
abundance: few
j_gene: TRBJ1-5
CDR3nt: TGTGCCAGCAGCCCGGGACAGGGGTATCAGCCCCAGCATTTT
CDR3aa: CASSPGQGYQPQHF

v_gene: TRBV19
d_gene: -
abundance: -
j_gene: TRBJ1-1
CDR3nt: TGTGCCAGTAGTAGTCGGGGGAACACTGAAGCTTTCTTT
CDR3aa: CASSSRGNTEAFF

v_gene: TRBV29-1
d_gene: TRBD1
abundance: few
j_gene: TRBJ1-3
CDR3nt: TGCAGCGTCGCAGGGGGATCTGGAAACACCATATATTTT
CDR3aa: CSVAGGSGNTIYF

v_gene: TRBV7-2
d_gene: -
abundance: -
j_gene: TRBJ1-5
CDR3nt: TGTGCCAGCAGCTTATCACGACAGGCCTATCAGCCCCAGCATTTT
CDR3aa: CASSLSRQAYQPQHF

v_gene: TRBV30
d_gene: -
abundance: few
j_gene: TRBJ1-6
CDR3nt: TGTGCCTGGAGTCCCGGTCAGGAACTTTCACCCCTCCACTTT
CDR3aa: CAWSPGQELSPLHF

v_gene: TRBV19
d_gene: -
abundance: -
j_gene: TRBJ1-2
CDR3nt: TGTGCCAGTAGTCCACGGGGCCGGGGGGACTATGGCTACACCTTC
CDR3aa: CASSPRGRGDYGYTF

v_gene: TRBV10-3
d_gene: TRBD1
abundance: -
j_gene: TRBJ1-1
CDR3nt: TGTGCCATCCACGGGGACAGGGTGAGCACTGAAGCTTTCTTT
CDR3aa: CAIHGDRVSTEAFF

v_gene: TRBV7-3
d_gene: -
abundance: -
j_gene: TRBJ1-3
CDR3nt: TGTGCCAGCAGCTTATTACACCTTGGAAACACCATATATTTT
CDR3aa: CASSLLHLGNTIYF

v_gene: TRBV4-3
d_gene: TRBD1
abundance: -
j_gene: TRBJ1-4
CDR3nt: TGCGCCAGCAGCCAGATTGGGACAGGGGATGAAAAACTGTTTTTT
CDR3aa: CASSQIGTGDEKLFF

v_gene: TRBV6-5
d_gene: TRBD1
abundance: -
j_gene: TRBJ1-2
CDR3nt: TGTGCCAGCAGTTTCAGGGGGCAGGGCTATGGCTACACCTTC
CDR3aa: CASSFRGQGYGYTF

v_gene: TRBV12-5
d_gene: TRBD1
abundance: -
j_gene: TRBJ2-7
CDR3nt: TGTGCTAGTGGGGGGGGACAGGCGGGGATCTCCTACGAGCAGTACTTC
CDR3aa: CASGGGQAGISYEQYF

v_gene: TRBV29-1
d_gene: TRBD1
abundance: -
j_gene: TRBJ1-2
CDR3nt: TGCAGCGTTCTGACAGGGGGCAACTATGGCTACACCTTC
CDR3aa: CSVLTGGNYGYTF

v_gene: TRBV15
d_gene: -
abundance: few
j_gene: TRBJ1-2
CDR3nt: TGTGCCACCAGCAGAGACAGGGCGAACTATGGCTACCCCTTC
CDR3aa: CATSRDRANYGYPF

v_gene: TRBV5-5
d_gene: TRBD1
abundance: medium-sized
j_gene: TRBJ2-2
CDR3nt: TGTGCCAGCTCACAGGGGGCTTCCGGGGAGCTGTTTTTT
CDR3aa: CASSQGASGELFF

v_gene: TRBV7-8
d_gene: TRBD2
abundance: -
j_gene: TRBJ2-3
CDR3nt: TGTGCCAGCAGCTTAGCCCCGCGGGGGGCGAGCCCGGGCACAGATACGCAGTATTTT
CDR3aa: CASSLAPRGASPGTDTQYF

v_gene: TRBV19
d_gene: -
abundance: -
j_gene: TRBJ1-2
CDR3nt: TGTGCCAGTAGTCCAACTTCCCGGGACACCTATGGCTACACCTTC
CDR3aa: CASSPTSRDTYGYTF

v_gene: TRBV21-1
d_gene: -
abundance: -
j_gene: TRBJ2-1
CDR3nt: TGTGCCAGCAGCAAAGCCACTAGCGGTACCTACAATGAGCAGTTCTTC
CDR3aa: CASSKATSGTYNEQFF

v_gene: TRBV28
d_gene: TRBD1
abundance: -
j_gene: TRBJ1-2
CDR3nt: TGTGCCAGCAGCCGGGACAGCAAAGATGGCTACACCTTC
CDR3aa: CASSRDSKDGYTF

v_gene: TRBV29-1
d_gene: -
abundance: -
j_gene: TRBJ1-1
CDR3nt: TGCAGCGTCGGTCCAAGGGGGTCGGCGAACACTGAAGCTTTCTTT
CDR3aa: CSVGPRGSANTEAFF

v_gene: TRBV19
d_gene: TRBD1
abundance: -
j_gene: TRBJ2-7
CDR3nt: TGTGCCAGTAGTATGGGGGGGACAGGGGTCTACGAGCAGTACTTC
CDR3aa: CASSMGGTGVYEQYF